These 27 T cell receptor beta chains originate from one sample sequenced in a study of human versus mouse CDR3 diversity and MHC coevolution. Clones were read by immunoSEQ multiplex PCR, and TCRdb kept only the in-frame ones, dropping some. Of 50,000 to 65,000 clones in the sample, around 94% are singletons; the top ten hold under 20%. The sequencing sample was made of naive CD4+ T cells from blood. Subset: CD45RO-negative CD62L-positive naive CD4 T cells. The receptors were gathered from a person between 60 and 70 years old in good health.

This clone appeared once. CDR3 sequence: CASSLSRFPGNTIYF. The CDR3 nucleotides read TGTGCCAGCAGTTTATCGAGGTTCCCCGGAAACACCATATATTTT. The J gene is TRBJ1-3, the V gene TRBV27; D is undetermined. The CDR3 totals 15 residues. Germline V gene sequence: CDR1 MNHEY, CDR2 SMNVEV (reference sequence). Between the trimmed V and J ends, which lost 0 bases and 4 bases, there was a span of 10 bases.

CDR3 bases: TGCGCCAGCAGCTTGGCGCGGTACACCGGGGAGCTGTTTTTT. Translated: CASSLARYTGELFF. The gene calls are TRBV5-1 and TRBJ2-2; D unresolved. The V and J ends lost 0 bases and 3 bases respectively, with 6 bases between them. This CDR3 is built from 14 residues. The germline CDR1 and CDR2 sequences are SGHRS and YFSETQ.

The chain joins TRBV7-7 to TRBJ2-2; D is ambiguous. Germline values: CDR1 SSHAT, CDR2 FNYEAQ (reference sequence). The germline V and J ends were trimmed by 10 bases and 6 bases, with 9 bases remaining between them. The CDR3 is 11 residues long. This CDR3 is CATVYSGELFF. CDR3 DNA: TGTGCCACGGTGTATTCCGGGGAGCTGTTTTTT.

The chain employs TRBV18 and TRBJ2-7, with TRBD2 identical over 8 bases. CDR3 size: 15 residues. Germline loops: CDR1 KGHSH, CDR2 LQKENI. The junction had 8 bases not matched to a gene; V was cut back by 2 bases and J by 5 bases. CDR3 DNA: TGTGCCAGCTCACCAGGGACTAGTCAGATCCACGAGCAGTACTTC. It codes for CASSPGTSQIHEQYF.

The chain has TRBV10-2 and TRBJ2-4, with 9 bases matching TRBD1. The CDR3 length is 15 residues. V shed 2 bases and J 4 bases; nucleotides not matched to a gene: 3. Germline V CDR1 and CDR2: WSHSY, SAAADI. CDR3 protein: CASSEAGTGKNIQYF. The CDR3 nucleotides read TGCGCCAGCAGTGAGGCCGGGACAGGGAAAAACATTCAGTACTTC.

The chain employs TRBV5-1 and TRBJ2-3, with D perhaps TRBD1 (6 bases). The germline V gene encodes CDR1 SGHRS and CDR2 YFSETQ. This CDR3 spans 15 amino acids. V was cut by 0 bases and J by 4 bases, with 12 bases left in between. This CDR3 reads CASSLGDTPADTQYF. CDR3 nucleotide sequence: TGCGCCAGCAGCTTGGGGGACACCCCCGCAGATACGCAGTATTTT.

This clone has a single count. The V gene is TRBV30, the J gene TRBJ1-3, with no clear D. Trimming took off 7 bases at V and 3 bases at J, with 7 bases between the two ends. Germline V gene sequence: CDR1 GTSNPN, CDR2 SVGIG (reference sequence). The CDR3 loop spans 11 amino acids. The CDR3 reads CAFTVGNTIYF. CDR3 sequence (DNA): TGTGCCTTCACAGTTGGAAACACCATATATTTT.

CDR3 in amino acids: CASSPPGKGGSTEAFF. DNA of the CDR3: TGTGCCAGCAGCCCCCCAGGGAAGGGAGGTTCCACTGAAGCTTTCTTT. The chain joins TRBV5-4 to TRBJ1-1, with D maybe TRBD1 (5 bases). Between the trimmed V and J ends, which lost 4 bases and 4 bases, there was a span of 20 bases. Germline V CDR1 and CDR2: SGHNT, YYREEE (reference sequence). The CDR3 runs 16 residues. Variable domain in full (rest from reference TRBV5-4 and TRBJ1-1): ETGVTQSPTHLIKTRGQQVTLRCSSQSGHNTVSWYQQALGQGPQFIFQYYREEENGRGNFPPRFSGLQFPNYSSELNVNALELDDSALYLCASSPPGKGGSTEAFFGQGTRLTVV.

This chain joins TRBV27 and TRBJ2-2, with 7 bases identical to TRBD1. V was pared by 0 bases and J by 0 bases, with 1 base of the junction left unmatched. Germline assignment: CDR1 MNHEY and CDR2 SMNVEV (reference sequence). The CDR3 spans 16 residues. The chain's CDR3 is CASSLSGTANTGELFF. In DNA, the CDR3 is TGTGCCAGCAGTTTATCCGGGACAGCGAACACCGGGGAGCTGTTTTTT.

This clone was counted once. The rearrangement joins TRBV6-1 to TRBJ2-5, with 8 bases lining up with TRBD1. TRBJ2-7 matches the DNA end more closely, so the J call is doubtful. The CDR3 sequence is 13 residues long. Germline loops: CDR1 MNHNS, CDR2 SASEGT. The CDR3 sequence: CASSSDRAYEQYF. DNA of the CDR3: TGTGCCAGCAGTTCGGACAGGGCCTACGAGCAGTACTTC.

The V gene is TRBV7-9, the J gene TRBJ2-1, with D possibly matching TRBD2 (6 bases). CDR3 length: 14 amino acids. Germline V gene data show CDR1 as SEHNR and CDR2 as FQNEAQ (reference sequence). The V gene lost 5 bases and the J gene lost 5 bases, with 13 bases spanning the gap. The CDR3 DNA follows: TGTGCCAGCAGCACCGGGACTTCCAACAATGAGCAGTTCTTC. This gives the protein CASSTGTSNNEQFF.

V gene TRBV7-9 combines with J gene TRBJ1-4, with TRBD1 matching over 7 bases. The CDR3 runs to 14 residues. V was pared by 5 bases and J by 4 bases, with 4 bases of the junction left unmatched. CDR1 is SEHNR, CDR2 FQNEAQ, per germline (reference sequence). The CDR3 DNA reads TGTGCCAGCAGCAGGAGGGGGCTTAATGAAAAACTGTTTTTT. Translated, it gives CASSRRGLNEKLFF.

The chain carries TRBV25-1 and TRBJ2-1; a possible D gene is TRBD2 (6 bases). V lost 4 bases and J 16 bases, leaving 17 bases between the germline ends. This CDR3 is built from 12 residues. CDR1 is MGHDK and CDR2 is SYGVNS in the germline V gene. The CDR3 reads CASSGGVGGNFF. In DNA form, the CDR3 reads TGTGCCAGCAGTGGGGGGGTTGGGGGAAATTTCTTC.

This chain links TRBV6-5 with TRBJ2-3, with D possibly matching TRBD2 (5 bases). CDR3 length equals 16 residues. CDR1 MNHEY and CDR2 SVGAGI come from the germline V gene. The ends were cut back, 1 base at V and 6 bases at J, with 17 bases in the middle. CDR3 bases: TGTGCCAGCAGTTACTTAAGAGCGGATGGTCTGGATACGCAGTATTTT. This gives the protein CASSYLRADGLDTQYF.

This chain joins TRBV29-1 and TRBJ2-7; 7 positions match TRBD2. J lost 2 bases, V lost 4 bases, and 11 bases had no gene match. This CDR3 has 15 amino acids. The V gene's germline CDR1 is SQVTM and CDR2 ANQGSEA. Here the CDR3 reads CSVVPSGDGTYEQYF. The CDR3, as DNA: TGCAGCGTTGTACCGAGCGGGGATGGAACCTACGAGCAGTACTTC.

This clone showed up just once. The chain is built from TRBV14 and TRBJ1-5; D unclear. The ends were cut back, 0 bases at V and 0 bases at J, with 15 bases in the middle. Germline-derived CDR1 and CDR2 are SGHDN and FVKESK. The CDR3 is made up of 18 amino acids. The CDR3: CASSQEFGWRYSNQPQHF. DNA for the CDR3: TGTGCCAGCAGCCAAGAATTTGGGTGGAGGTATAGCAATCAGCCCCAGCATTTT.

V and J are TRBV6-5 and TRBJ2-7; 8 bases are shared with TRBD1. CDR1 is MNHEY, CDR2 SVGAGI, per germline. V shed 3 bases, J shed 4 bases, and the junction held 5 bases outside the gene matches. This CDR3 has 14 amino acids. CDR3 DNA sequence: TGTGCCAGCAGTTATAGGACAGGGTCGTACGAGCAGTACTTC. Amino acids: CASSYRTGSYEQYF.

The chain recombines TRBV27 with TRBJ2-7; 9 bases line up with TRBD2. The CDR3 has 17 residues. Germline V gives CDR1 MNHEY, CDR2 SMNVEV (reference sequence). With V trimmed by 5 bases and J by 0 bases, 11 bases remained unmatched. The CDR3 DNA follows: TGTGCCAGCAGTCATTGGCTGGAGACTAGCGGCTCCTACGAGCAGTACTTC. It translates to CASSHWLETSGSYEQYF.

The J gene is TRBJ2-5, the V gene TRBV7-3, with D tentatively TRBD1 (6 bases). V was trimmed by 5 bases and J by 2 bases, leaving 12 bases between them. The germline V gene encodes CDR1 SGHTA and CDR2 FQGTGA. CDR3 length equals 14 residues. CDR3 sequence (DNA): TGTGCCAGCAGCCAGGGGTCCCAACAAGAGACCCAGTACTTC. Its protein product is CASSQGSQQETQYF.

The chain has TRBV11-2 and TRBJ2-2; TRBD1 agrees at 8 bases. The CDR3 is 15 amino acids. J was trimmed by 6 bases and V by 3 bases; bases with no gene match: 6. Germline V CDR1 and CDR2: SGHAT, FQNNGV. CDR3 sequence: CASSFLTGASGELFF. CDR3 DNA sequence: TGTGCCAGCAGCTTCTTGACAGGGGCGTCCGGGGAGCTGTTTTTT.

The chain uses TRBV7-7 and TRBJ2-2; 8 bases agree with TRBD1. The CDR3 extends over 15 amino acids. Germline lookup yields CDR1 SSHAT and CDR2 FNYEAQ (reference sequence). V lost 4 bases to trimming and J lost 5 bases; unmatched junction nucleotides: 6. The CDR3 here is CASSSQGAGTGELFF. In DNA, the CDR3 is TGTGCCAGCAGCTCGCAGGGGGCGGGTACCGGGGAGCTGTTTTTT. Using reference TRBV7-7 and TRBJ2-2 for the parts outside the CDR3, the full variable domain is GAGVSQSPRYKVTKRGQDVTLRCDPISSHATLYWYQQALGQGPEFLTYFNYEAQPDKSGLPSDRFSAERPEGSISTLTIQRTEQRDSAMYRCASSSQGAGTGELFFGEGSRLTVL.

V is TRBV2 and J is TRBJ2-3, with D tentatively TRBD2 (6 bases). This CDR3 has 13 amino acids. V was shortened by 8 bases and J by 3 bases, with 12 bases between the two germline ends. Germline CDR1 is SNHLY and CDR2 is FYNNEI. Here the CDR3 DNA reads TGTGCCAGCCAAGGGGAGGCGACAGATACGCAGTATTTT. This codes for CASQGEATDTQYF.

The gene calls are TRBV5-1 and TRBJ2-5; TRBD1 matches at 7 bases. CDR1 SGHRS and CDR2 YFSETQ come from the germline V gene. This CDR3 has 15 amino acids. The trim removed 2 bases at V and 0 bases at J, leaving 4 bases unmatched. CDR3 sequence (DNA): TGCGCCAGCAGCTTAGGGACAGAAAACCAAGAGACCCAGTACTTC. As protein: CASSLGTENQETQYF.

The chain carries TRBV4-2 and TRBJ2-7, with 11 bases lining up with TRBD2. V gave up 4 bases and J gave up 6 bases; unmatched junction bases: 5. Per germline, CDR1 LGHNA and CDR2 YNFKEQ. The CDR3 covers 14 residues. CDR3 loop: CASSLAGGAGEQYF. Written as DNA, the CDR3 is TGTGCCAGCAGCCTAGCGGGAGGGGCGGGCGAGCAGTACTTC.

The rearrangement links TRBV6-5 to TRBJ1-2; TRBD1 matches 9 bases. The CDR3 extends over 15 amino acids. Per the germline V gene, CDR1 is MNHEY and CDR2 is SVGAGI. V dropped 6 bases and J dropped 4; count of bases not matched to a gene: 9. CDR3 amino acids: CASRQSTGGFYGYTF. In DNA form, the CDR3 reads TGTGCCAGCAGACAATCGACAGGGGGTTTCTATGGCTACACCTTC.

This chain links TRBV15 with TRBJ2-3; 8 bases are shared with TRBD2. The CDR3 consists of 16 residues. CDR1 is LNHNV, CDR2 YYDKDF, per germline (reference sequence). Trimming cost V 0 bases and J 0 bases; bases outside gene matches: 2. The CDR3 loop reads CATSRDRGGSTDTQYF. In DNA, the CDR3 is TGTGCCACCAGCAGAGATCGGGGGGGAAGCACAGATACGCAGTATTTT.

The chain is built from TRBV5-1 and TRBJ2-1, with D tentatively TRBD2 (6 bases). In germline, CDR1 is SGHRS, CDR2 YFSETQ. CDR3 length equals 16 residues. V was clipped by 6 bases and J by 2 bases, with 18 bases between them. CDR3 bases: TGCGCCAGCACCCCGGCGGGAATGACGGCCTACAATGAGCAGTTCTTC. Protein sequence: CASTPAGMTAYNEQFF.